This entry concerns a single T cell receptor beta chain. Its target is unknown. This sample stems from a study of cytomegalovirus exposure and HLA in healthy donors. The study, taken as a whole, reports: Reported performance of the classifier showed diagnosis of cytomegalovirus status with high specificity and sensitivity.

There are 14 residues in the CDR3. Trimming left V 6 bases short and J 5 bases short, with 14 bases between. CDR1 MNHEY and CDR2 SVGAGI come from the germline V gene. Measured with immunoSEQ multiplex PCR; TCRdb has only the in-frame clones, and not every one. The table has hundreds of thousands of clones, roughly 87% seen once. The gene calls are TRBV6-5 and TRBJ2-1; D might be TRBD1 (5 bases). Specimen: PBMCs. The source of this sequence is a young man in good health and CMV-seropositive. The CDR3 nucleotides are TGTGCCAGCAGGAGAGTAGGGGTTAACAATGAGCAGTTCTTC. Its protein product is CASRRVGVNNEQFF.